The rows below give T cell receptor beta chains drawn from one sample of a study of siplizumab effects on memory and regulatory T cells. The repertoire was sequenced with immunoSEQ multiplex PCR; TCRdb's copy has only in-frame clones and lacks some. The table records around 100,000 clones, about 94% of them present only once. The sequenced sample was non-Treg CD4+ T cells sorted from blood. Every receptor here comes from a human donor in good health. Both conserved end residues are part of each CDR3. D genes are given only for firm matches. Rows may omit the clone size; those that give it use once, few, many or a size class.

abundance	j_gene	v_gene	d_gene	CDR3nt	CDR3aa
once	TRBJ1-1	TRBV19	TRBD1	TGTGCCAGTAGTAGAGGGGACAGGGATGATACTGAAGCTTTCTTT	CASSRGDRDDTEAFF
NA	TRBJ2-5	TRBV14	TRBD2	TGTGCCAGCAGCCGACTAGCGGGAGGTGGAGAGACCCAGTACTTC	CASSRLAGGGETQYF
NA	TRBJ2-1	TRBV7-8	TRBD1	TGTGCCAGCAGCTTGTGGCAGGGGGCTCGCAATGAGCAGTTCTTC	CASSLWQGARNEQFF
NA	TRBJ2-3	TRBV2	TRBD1	TGTGCCAGCAGTACCCAGGGGGCAAGCACAGATACGCAGTATTTT	CASSTQGASTDTQYF
NA	TRBJ2-1	TRBV18	TRBD2	TGTGCCAGCTCACCACGAACTAGCGGGACCCTTTACAATGAGCAGTTCTTC	CASSPRTSGTLYNEQFF
NA	TRBJ1-1	TRBV18	NA	TGTGCCAGCTCACCACGAGGGGGAATGAACACTGAAGCTTTCTTT	CASSPRGGMNTEAFF
NA	TRBJ2-1	TRBV5-1	TRBD1	TGCGCCAGCACGCGCGGGGGACAGGGCTCCAATGAGCAGTTCTTC	CASTRGGQGSNEQFF
NA	TRBJ2-2	TRBV9	NA	TGTGCCAGCAACCTCGGGGTTACCGGGGAGCTGTTTTTT	CASNLGVTGELFF
NA	TRBJ2-4	TRBV27	NA	TGTGCCAGCAGTTCCGCCGGGACATCACAGACCAAAAACATTCAGTACTTC	CASSSAGTSQTKNIQYF
NA	TRBJ1-5	TRBV7-9	NA	TGTGCCAGCAGCTTAGGAGGTGGGGCCGGCAATCAGCCCCAGCATTTT	CASSLGGGAGNQPQHF
NA	TRBJ1-2	TRBV7-9	TRBD1	TGTGCCAGCGGGTCCTCCGGGACAGCAATCTATGGCTACACCTTC	CASGSSGTAIYGYTF
NA	TRBJ2-3	TRBV29-1	NA	TGCAGCAGGTTCCAGGGGATCACAGATACGCAGTATTTT	CSRFQGITDTQYF
NA	TRBJ2-1	TRBV28	NA	TGTGCCAGCAGTTTAATCAAGTATGAGCAGTTCTTC	CASSLIKYEQFF
NA	TRBJ1-1	TRBV18	TRBD1	TGTGCCAGCTCACCACCGACAGGGAACGTTGAAGCTTTCTTT	CASSPPTGNVEAFF
NA	TRBJ2-1	TRBV20-1	NA	TGCAGTGTATCCAGGGGAAATGAGCAGTTCTTC	CSVSRGNEQFF
NA	TRBJ1-1	TRBV29-1	TRBD1	TGCAGCGGCACCAGGACAGGGGTAGAAAGCACTGAAGCTTTCTTT	CSGTRTGVESTEAFF
NA	TRBJ2-6	TRBV30	NA	TGTGCCTGGAGTGTAAGTCTGGGAACTGGGGCCAACGTCCTGACTTTC	CAWSVSLGTGANVLTF
NA	TRBJ1-4	TRBV6-5	NA	TGTGCCAGCAGGGACCGGGGGCCGGTATGGGGAAAACTGTTTTTT	CASRDRGPVWGKLFF
NA	TRBJ2-2	TRBV19	NA	TGTGCCAGTAGTATACACCTATCGAGCACCGGGGAGCTGTTTTTT	CASSIHLSSTGELFF
NA	TRBJ1-1	TRBV5-1	NA	TGCGCCAGCAGCTTGTCCAACCCGATGGACACTGAAGCTTTCTTT	CASSLSNPMDTEAFF
NA	TRBJ2-1	TRBV28	TRBD2	TGTGCCAGCAGGGATGGCGGGAGGGCCCAAAATGAGCAGTTCTTC	CASRDGGRAQNEQFF
NA	TRBJ2-3	TRBV4-1	NA	TGCGCCAGCAGCCAAGGCCGGGACGAGGTGGTCACAGATACGCAGTATTTT	CASSQGRDEVVTDTQYF
NA	TRBJ1-3	TRBV5-6	TRBD1	TGTGCCAGCTCCCGGGACAGGGGCCGCTCTGGAAACACCATATATTTT	CASSRDRGRSGNTIYF
NA	TRBJ1-2	TRBV6-1	NA	TGTGCCAGCAGTCCAGGACAGAGCTATGGCTACACCTTC	CASSPGQSYGYTF
NA	TRBJ2-7	TRBV19	NA	TGTGCCAGTAGTATAGTTGGCAGGATTTCCTACGAGCAGTACTTC	CASSIVGRISYEQYF